Listed here are 16 T cell receptor beta chains from one sample, sequenced in a study of graft-versus-host responses after intestinal transplantation. Clones were sequenced by immunoSEQ multiplex PCR, and TCRdb holds only the in-frame ones, with some missing. Among some 83,000 clones, 75% to 95% were seen once, and the ten largest hold over 0.095%. No antigens are known for them. Sequencing was performed on unstimulated CD4+ T cells sorted from spleen or lymph node cells, taken before intestinal transplant. The source of these receptors is a human donor who received an intestinal transplant.

The chain joins TRBV10-2 to TRBJ1-6; 7 nucleotides align to TRBD1. V shed 10 bases and J 0 bases; nucleotides not matched to a gene: 18. Germline CDR1 and CDR2: WSHSY and SAAADI. The CDR3 loop spans 19 amino acids. The CDR3 coding sequence is TGCGCCACCAAGAACGACAGGGTCGGACCAAGCTCCTATAATTCACCCCTCCACTTT. This translates into CATKNDRVGPSSYNSPLHF.

The chain joins TRBV2 to TRBJ2-3; the match to TRBD2 covers 10 bases. The length of the CDR3 is 15 residues. The germline CDR1 and CDR2 sequences are SNHLY and FYNNEI. J was trimmed by 3 bases and V by 6 bases; bases with no gene match: 6. Here the CDR3 reads CASRKGLASTDTQYF. In DNA form, the CDR3 reads TGTGCCAGCAGGAAGGGACTAGCGAGTACAGATACGCAGTATTTT.

Notes on this clone: A junction end diverges from the germline sequence, so it may reflect a read error. The chain employs TRBV5-6 and TRBJ1-1, with D perhaps matching TRBD1 (6 bases). CDR3 length: 15 amino acids. Germline CDR1 is SGHDT and CDR2 is YYEEEE. The CDR3 bases are TGTGCCGGCAGCCTGTCGGGGGCGGGGGACACTGAAGCTTTCTTT. Its protein is CAGSLSGAGDTEAFF.

The chain recombines TRBV7-8 with TRBJ2-7; 10 nucleotides line up with TRBD1. Germline V lookup: CDR1 SGHVS, CDR2 FQNEAQ. The CDR3 is made up of 14 amino acids. The trim removed 6 bases at V and 3 bases at J, leaving 5 bases unmatched. The CDR3 region has the DNA TGTGCCAGCAGGCTGACAGGGGGCGGCTACGAGCAGTACTTC. Amino acids: CASRLTGGGYEQYF. Together with reference TRBV7-8 and TRBJ2-7, the CDR3 gives the full variable domain: GAGVSQSPRYKVAKRGQDVALRCDPISGHVSLFWYQQALGQGPEFLTYFQNEAQLDKSGLPSDRFFAERPEGSVSTLKIQRTQQEDSAVYLCASRLTGGGYEQYFGPGTRLTVT.

The chain combines TRBV7-2 with TRBJ2-4, with 9 positions matching TRBD2. The CDR3 covers 17 residues. Germline assignment: CDR1 SGHTA and CDR2 FQGNSA. The V gene end was trimmed by 3 bases and the J gene end by 3 bases; junction bases not matched to a gene: 9. CDR3 region: CASSLWRGGSGKNIQYF. As DNA, the CDR3 is TGTGCCAGCAGCTTGTGGCGGGGGGGCTCCGGCAAAAACATTCAGTACTTC. The full variable domain, its missing parts supplied by reference TRBV7-2 and TRBJ2-4, is GAGVSQSPSNKVTEKGKDVELRCDPISGHTALYWYRQSLGQGLEFLIYFQGNSAPDKSGLPSDRFSAERTGGSVSTLTIQRTQQEDSAVYLCASSLWRGGSGKNIQYFGAGTRLSVL.

The J gene is TRBJ1-1, the V gene TRBV18; D remains ambiguous. CDR1 and CDR2 from the germline V gene are KGHSH and LQKENI. The CDR3 length is 14 residues. V lost 3 bases and J lost 3, with 11 bases in between. The CDR3 sequence is CASSPTPADTEAFF. The DNA for the CDR3 is TGTGCCAGCTCACCGACTCCGGCAGACACTGAAGCTTTCTTT.

The chain links TRBV12-1 to TRBJ1-5. TRBV12-1 corresponds to a pseudogene. This CDR3 region has 18 residues. The DNA of the CDR3 is TGTGCCAGCAGCTTTGACGTTCCGGGGTCAAGGGGCAATCAGCCCCAGCATTTT. Translation: CASSFDVPGSRGNQPQHF.

This rearrangement joins TRBV19 to TRBJ2-3; 9 positions match TRBD2. The CDR3 runs 15 residues. J gave up 5 bases and V 2 bases, and 5 bases lay outside the gene matches. The germline V gene encodes CDR1 LNHDA and CDR2 SQIVND (reference sequence). CDR3 DNA: TGTGCCAGTAGTATACGGCGGGGGGGCGTAGATACGCAGTATTTT. It is translated as CASSIRRGGVDTQYF. The variable domain in full, with the rest retrieved from reference TRBV19 and TRBJ2-3, is DGGITQSPKYLFRKEGQNVTLSCEQNLNHDAMYWYRQDPGQGLRLIYYSQIVNDFQKGDIAEGYSVSREKKESFPLTVTSAQKNPTAFYLCASSIRRGGVDTQYFGPGTRLTVL.

The CDR3 sequence is CASSGVRDTDTQYF. DNA for the CDR3: TGCGCCAGCAGTGGCGTCAGGGACACAGATACGCAGTATTTT. The chain uses TRBV10-1 and TRBJ2-3; tentatively, D is TRBD1 (5 bases). Trimming stripped 4 bases from V and 2 bases from J, with 10 bases between. CDR3 length: 14 amino acids. Germline V gene lookup returns CDR1 WNHNN and CDR2 SYGVQD (reference sequence).

V is TRBV7-2 and J is TRBJ1-6; maybe TRBD1 (6 bases). V lost 0 bases to trimming and J lost 0 bases, with 15 bases between them. This CDR3 has 19 residues. Per germline, CDR1 SGHTA and CDR2 FQGNSA. CDR3 nucleotides: TGTGCCAGCAGCTTAGCGGCGACAGGCCGTAGCTCCTATAATTCACCCCTCCACTTT. Its protein is CASSLAATGRSSYNSPLHF.

V gene TRBV19 combines with J gene TRBJ2-5; TRBD1 matches 12 bases. The CDR3 consists of 16 residues. In germline, CDR1 is LNHDA, CDR2 SQIVND (reference sequence). Germline trimming cut 3 bases from V and 4 bases from J; bases unmatched to any gene: 6. This chain's CDR3 is CASSMGQGAGRETQYF. CDR3 nucleotide sequence: TGTGCCAGTAGTATGGGACAGGGGGCGGGAAGAGAGACCCAGTACTTC.

The rearrangement links TRBV7-2 to TRBJ2-4; weak D call: TRBD2 (5 bases). CDR1 is SGHTA, CDR2 FQGNSA, per germline. CDR3 length equals 15 residues. With 0 bases removed from V and 11 bases from J, the gap between germline ends came to 17 bases. The CDR3 DNA sequence: TGTGCCAGCAGCTTAGCCCTTCCGGGAAGGACGGTTCAGTACTTC. Translating gives CASSLALPGRTVQYF.

The J gene is TRBJ1-2, the V gene TRBV6-5; tentatively, D is TRBD1 (6 bases). CDR1 is MNHEY and CDR2 is SVGAGI in the germline V gene. CDR3 length: 12 amino acids. The ends were cut back, 4 bases at V and 7 bases at J, with 10 bases in the middle. The CDR3 sequence is CASSLTGPGYTF. The CDR3 region has the DNA TGTGCCAGCAGTTTAACAGGGCCTGGCTACACCTTC.

V and J are TRBV18 and TRBJ2-1; 13 nucleotides match TRBD2. CDR1 KGHSH and CDR2 LQKENI come from the germline V gene. CDR3 size: 16 residues. V shed 3 bases and J 5 bases; nucleotides not matched to a gene: 4. CDR3 sequence (DNA): TGTGCCAGCTCACCCCTAACTAGCGGGGGGGACAATGAGCAGTTCTTC. This codes for CASSPLTSGGDNEQFF. The whole variable domain, remainder taken from reference TRBV18 and TRBJ2-1, is NAGVMQNPRHLVRRRGQEARLRCSPMKGHSHVYWYRQLPEEGLKFMVYLQKENIIDESGMPKERFSAEFPKEGPSILRIQQVVRGDSAAYFCASSPLTSGGDNEQFFGPGTRLTVL.

CDR3 loop: CASSPSAARGAKNIQYF. CDR3 DNA: TGTGCCAGCAGCCCCAGTGCTGCCCGGGGGGCCAAAAACATTCAGTACTTC. The chain employs TRBV7-9 and TRBJ2-4; D perhaps matches TRBD2 (6 bases). CDR3 length: 17 amino acids. The germline gives CDR1 SEHNR, CDR2 FQNEAQ (reference sequence). V lost 5 bases and J 1 base, leaving 18 bases between the germline ends.

The chain uses TRBV19 and TRBJ2-1; the match to TRBD1 covers 8 bases. This CDR3 is 16 amino acids long. V lost 5 bases and J lost 10; bases outside the gene matches: 16. Germline assignment: CDR1 LNHDA and CDR2 SQIVND (reference sequence). The CDR3 region is CASSRVPGQAVGEQFF. CDR3 bases: TGTGCCAGTAGTCGTGTCCCGGGACAGGCTGTGGGGGAGCAGTTCTTC.